This TCR beta chain is from a study of spatial heterogeneity in lung cancer. At the level of the study: Detection consistently captured more beta-chain sequences than alpha-chain sequences.

Time point indicated: sample taken at primary tumor resection. Patients with untreated early-stage non-small cell lung cancer, numbering some 72, were the donors. A single record per CDR3 protein comes from TCRdb applying MiXCR to the 5' RACE reads. The profile shows some 55,000 distinct CDR3 sequences, about 6.3% of them singletons. The V and J ends lost 6 bases and 3 bases respectively, with 10 bases between them. The CDR3 sequence is 12 residues long. Germline V gene data show CDR1 as SQVTM and CDR2 as ANQGSEA. This clonotype was counted a few times. This sample comprised PBMCs, obtained at surgery. The chain has TRBV29-1 and TRBJ2-3; possibly TRBD1 or TRBD2 for D (5 bases each). This TCR was recovered from a female donor with early-stage non-small cell lung cancer. The CDR3 DNA reads TGCAGCGTCGGGGCGCTGACAGATACGCAGTATTTT. It specifies CSVGALTDTQYF.